Listed below are T cell receptor beta chains from one sample, sequenced in a study of graft-versus-host responses after intestinal transplantation. These receptors' antigens are unknown. The repertoire was sequenced with immunoSEQ multiplex PCR; TCRdb's copy has only in-frame clones and lacks some. The table records roughly 100,000 clones, over 85% of them present only once. Sequences were derived from unstimulated CD8+ T cells sorted from spleen or lymph node cells, sampled before intestinal transplant. These receptors originate from a human donor who received an intestinal transplant. CDR3s include the opening cysteine and the closing phenylalanine or tryptophan. D genes are given only for firm matches. Not all rows give a size; the values are once, few, many and, for expanded clones, a class.

once TRBJ2-7 TRBV7-9 TRBD1 CASSSYRDRIYEQYF TGTGCCAGCAGCTCCTACCGGGACAGAATCTACGAGCAGTACTTC
NA TRBJ2-3 TRBV27 NA CASSSPRLSTDTQYF TGTGCCAGCAGTTCCCCCAGACTTAGCACAGATACGCAGTATTTT
NA TRBJ1-1 TRBV30 TRBD1 CAWSQGGGWDTEAFF TGTGCCTGGAGCCAGGGGGGGGGTTGGGACACTGAAGCTTTCTTT
NA TRBJ1-2 TRBV25-1 NA CASSEYISEDYGYTF TGTGCCAGCAGTGAATACATATCAGAGGACTATGGCTACACCTTC
NA TRBJ1-4 TRBV6-6 TRBD1 CASKGAGHEKLFF TGTGCCAGCAAGGGGGCAGGGCATGAAAAACTGTTTTTT
once TRBJ1-1 TRBV5-1 NA CASSPLEGTSEAFF TGCGCCAGCAGCCCCCTCGAAGGAACCTCCGAAGCTTTCTTT
NA TRBJ2-7 TRBV19 NA CASSISRGNEQYF TGTGCCAGTAGTATTTCTAGGGGTAACGAGCAGTACTTC
NA TRBJ2-7 TRBV7-9 NA CASSLVDSPDSYEQYF TGTGCCAGCAGCTTAGTGGACAGCCCAGACTCCTACGAGCAGTACTTC
NA TRBJ1-1 TRBV7-9 NA CASSFVGGGTEAFF TGTGCCAGCAGCTTTGTAGGGGGGGGCACTGAAGCTTTCTTT
NA TRBJ2-7 TRBV27 NA CASRSGQLYEQYF TGTGCCAGCAGATCGGGCCAGCTCTACGAGCAGTACTTC
NA TRBJ2-5 TRBV4-1 NA CASSQRSDGGGETQYF TGCGCCAGCAGCCAAAGGTCGGATGGAGGGGGGGAGACCCAGTACTTC
once TRBJ2-5 TRBV9 NA CASSVGGQPQETQYF TGTGCCAGCAGCGTAGGAGGACAGCCCCAAGAGACCCAGTACTTC
NA TRBJ1-1 TRBV7-9 TRBD1 CASSSTTLDRGRNTEAFF TGTGCCAGCAGCTCTACCACGCTAGACAGGGGGCGAAACACTGAAGCTTTCTTT
NA TRBJ1-5 TRBV7-9 TRBD1 CASSLGTDSNQPQHF TGTGCCAGCAGCTTGGGGACAGATAGCAATCAGCCCCAGCATTTT
few TRBJ1-5 TRBV19 NA CATHSGANQPQHF TGTGCCACTCACTCAGGGGCCAATCAGCCCCAGCATTTT
NA TRBJ2-1 TRBV19 TRBD2 CASSPTSGGPYNEQFF TGTGCCAGTAGTCCCACTAGCGGGGGACCCTACAATGAGCAGTTCTTC
NA TRBJ2-7 TRBV4-1 NA CASSQGYPYEQYF TGCGCCAGCAGCCAAGGATACCCTTACGAGCAGTACTTC
NA TRBJ2-1 TRBV5-6 TRBD2 CASSRLAGQSWHNEQFF TGTGCCAGCAGTAGACTAGCGGGGCAAAGTTGGCACAATGAGCAGTTCTTC
NA TRBJ2-1 TRBV30 NA CAWSVRGPNEQFF TGTGCCTGGAGTGTACGGGGTCCCAATGAGCAGTTCTTC
NA TRBJ1-6 TRBV6-1 TRBD1 CATRYRGDNSPLHF TGTGCCACCAGGTACAGGGGGGACAATTCACCCCTCCACTTT
NA TRBJ2-5 TRBV2 TRBD2 CASSGPLAGGSGETQYF TGTGCCAGCAGCGGACCCCTAGCGGGGGGGAGTGGGGAGACCCAGTACTTC
few TRBJ2-7 TRBV4-1 TRBD1 CASSQGQTYEQYF TGCGCCAGCAGCCAGGGACAGACCTACGAGCAGTACTTC
NA TRBJ1-4 TRBV7-9 NA CASSPPILGHNEKLFF TGTGCCAGCAGCCCACCCATTCTTGGACATAATGAAAAACTGTTTTTT
NA TRBJ1-2 TRBV11-1 NA CASSRLGRLDYGYTF TGTGCCAGCAGCAGATTAGGGCGTTTGGACTATGGCTACACCTTC
NA TRBJ1-2 TRBV19 TRBD1 CAGPLPRGHYGYTF TGTGCCGGACCCCTACCCAGGGGGCACTATGGCTACACCTTC
NA TRBJ1-1 TRBV14 NA CASSPTDGRGTEAFF TGTGCCAGCAGCCCAACGGACGGGAGGGGCACTGAAGCTTTCTTT
NA TRBJ2-3 TRBV9 NA CASSVEVGLDTQYF TGTGCCAGCAGCGTAGAGGTGGGCCTGGATACGCAGTATTTT
NA TRBJ2-1 TRBV11-2 TRBD2 CASSSGERGGLYNEQFF TGTGCCAGCAGCTCAGGGGAGCGGGGGGGCCTCTACAATGAGCAGTTCTTC
NA TRBJ2-1 TRBV9 TRBD2 CASSVESGGPDEQFF TGTGCCAGCAGCGTAGAGTCGGGGGGGCCGGATGAGCAGTTCTTC
NA TRBJ1-5 TRBV6-5 NA CASSQGVFSNQPQHF TGTGCCAGCAGCCAAGGGGTCTTTAGCAATCAGCCCCAGCATTTT
NA TRBJ1-1 TRBV14 NA CASSHPEGGNTEAFF TGTGCCAGCAGCCACCCTGAAGGGGGTAACACTGAAGCTTTCTTT
NA TRBJ2-1 TRBV27 NA CASSGGLYNEQFF TGTGCCAGCAGCGGAGGGCTCTACAATGAGCAGTTCTTC
NA TRBJ2-7 TRBV5-1 TRBD2 CASSQGTSDLNINYEQYF TGCGCCAGCAGCCAAGGGACTAGCGACCTGAATATTAACTACGAGCAGTACTTC
NA TRBJ1-5 TRBV19 NA CASSLSFGPSNQPQHF TGTGCCAGTAGTCTTAGTTTTGGGCCCAGCAATCAGCCCCAGCATTTT
NA TRBJ1-1 TRBV11-2 NA CASSSMNTEAFF TGTGCCAGCAGCTCAATGAACACTGAAGCTTTCTTT
NA TRBJ1-5 TRBV5-1 NA CASSLGAGNNQPQHF TGCGCCAGCAGCTTGGGAGCCGGAAACAATCAGCCCCAGCATTTT